The sequence of this TCR beta chain was determined in a study of shared clonotypes between healthy human individuals (TCRdb year 2020). Regarding the research as a whole: A couple of women and a few men aged 18 to 49 years were included in the cohort. To estimate repertoire size and how much clonotypes are shared between individuals, the study performed deep sequencing of blood TCR repertoires from roughly five healthy adults. Leukapheresis yielded between about 0.94 and 8.9 billion PBMCs per donor. For each donor, CD4 naive and CD4 memory were each run on three plates, CD8 naive on two plates, and CD8 memory on one plate. To increase sequencing depth and limit assay-specific biases, TCR repertoire library preparation and sequencing were carried out by different laboratories using diverse techniques.

V loses 0 bases of germline sequence and J loses 7 bases, and the interval between the two ends is 9 bases. Reading the germline V gene gives CDR1 SQVTM and CDR2 ANQGSEA. The CDR3 sequence holds 13 residues, the cysteine and phenylalanine included. Only the CDR3 DNA is retained, 39 bases long and in frame from the first base. Study-wide findings and limitations: Roughly 5% of naive CD4, around 4% of naive CD8, approximately 2% of memory CD4, and 0.4% of memory CD8 clonotypes were shared across several donors. Sampling was limited to blood, and TCR repertoires in tissue likely differ from TCR repertoires in blood. Pairwise subsampling led to the expectation that sequencing depth would affect the degree of clonotype sharing among donors. Compared with non-shared clonotypes, clonotypes shared by all four sorted-subset donors had higher generation probabilities. The small number of donors limited the genetic and exposure-history diversity represented. Naive subsets generally had larger estimated clonotype richness than memory subsets did. Even with the large sequencing depth, rarefaction of the sorted-subset datasets indicated that sequencing was incomplete.

As concerns this clone: It has no known antigen specificity. No base qualities exist here, and no much larger clone lies one base off it.

The donors were healthy, HIV-negative adults who had no recently reported acute infections or vaccinations. Every donor was a Caucasian adult living in Nashville, Tennessee, USA. Magnetic negative selection was used to enrich CD4+ T cells, after which naive cells were positively selected on CD45RA and the negative fraction became the memory subset. Blood was collected by leukapheresis, and PBMCs were isolated by Ficoll-Histopaque density gradient centrifugation and then cryopreserved in liquid nitrogen vapor phase. Analytical flow cytometry was used to check the purity and quantity of each magnetically sorted T cell population. Genomic DNA was isolated from every sorted fraction and measured by UV absorbance on a Nanodrop 2000c. Using the deep immunoSEQ assay, TCR CDR3 regions were amplified from genomic DNA by multiplex PCR. Genomic DNA extracted from each cell subset was distributed evenly over all wells of several immunoSEQ 96-well plates, and each plate served as one replicate. For sorted subsets, about 200 ng genomic DNA, equal to tens of thousands of T cell genomes, was loaded into each replicate PCR. Purified libraries were quantified with a Qubit 3.0 fluorometer, sized on a Bioanalyzer 2100, and re-quantified with the KAPA Library Quantification kit. Every immunoSEQ 96-well plate was sequenced on a dedicated single-read 150-cycle Illumina NextSeq 550 flow cell. As for the original processing: Because the immunoSEQ output included only junctional sequences and no quality scores, the filtering could not be the same as the filtering used for full-length reads. To assign V/J genes and CDR3, sequences were annotated using PyIR, a Python wrapper for IgBLAST v1.9, with IMGT germline references. Reads were removed for weak V/J assignments (E-value above 1e-6), missing CDR3, stop codons, out-of-frame junctions, or ambiguous translated residues. A V3J clonotype was defined by an identical inferred V gene, J gene, and CDR3 amino acid sequence. Percentage overlap between repertoires was calculated by dividing the number of shared unique clonotypes by the size of the smaller repertoire. Repertoire richness was assessed with RTK rarefaction, the Chao1 estimator, and Recon v2.1 estimates of unobserved clonotypes. For all TCRbeta clonotypes obtained by the gDNA method from four donors, generation probabilities were computed with OLGA. TCRdb took over this immuneACCESS table, retaining in-frame rearrangements with V and J assigned. Such tables are incomplete; in checked studies, under half of the missing clones stem from an unresolved V gene, and the remainder is unexplained. D and trimming come from the DNA, and the V and J calls and clone size come from that table. The sample yields some 580,000 clones; more than 95% were counted once. The ten largest clones represent approximately 0.057% of the sample.

The chain uses TRBV29-1 and TRBJ2-2, with TRBD2 tentatively as D gene (5 bases match). The TCR sequence derives from a woman in her 30s in good health. Sequencing used naive CD4+ T cells sorted from blood. The cell subset or site label on this specimen signifies: CD45RA+ positively selected. The sequence in DNA is TGCAGCGTTGAAGAGAGGGTTGGCGGGGAGCTGTTTTTT. Protein translation: CSVEERVGGELFF.